Presented here are 4 T cell receptor beta chains from one specimen sequenced in a study of Ad26.COV2.S vaccination and SARS-CoV-2 variants. Treatment of the sample: around 19 received Ad26.COV2.S at low or high dose, single or two shots; 5 received placebo; per-sample allocation not given. At day 63 after the first vaccine or placebo injection, samples were drawn. Generated by immunoSEQ multiplex PCR, the TCRdb table keeps only in-frame clones and is missing some. The repertoire holds about 320,000 clones, with approximately 86% as singletons. Here the sequenced sample was peripheral blood, taken in a trial of Ad26.COV2.S vaccine versus placebo. These receptors originate from a person aged 18-60 years who received the Ad26.COV2.S COVID-19 vaccine or a placebo.

This clone was counted once. This rearrangement joins TRBV5-1 to TRBJ1-1, with D possibly TRBD1 on 5 matching bases. CDR1 is SGHRS, CDR2 YFSETQ, per germline. V was shortened by 4 bases and J by 1 base, with 14 bases between the two germline ends. There are 15 residues in the CDR3. CDR3 amino acids: CASSRTGRPNTEAFF. In nucleotides, the CDR3 is TGCGCCAGCAGCCGGACGGGACGGCCGAACACTGAAGCTTTCTTT. Combining the CDR3 with reference TRBV5-1 and TRBJ1-1 gives the whole variable domain KAGVTQTPRYLIKTRGQQVTLSCSPISGHRSVSWYQQTPGQGLQFLFEYFSETQRNKGNFPGRFSGRQFSNSRSEMNVSTLELGDSALYLCASSRTGRPNTEAFFGQGTRLTVV.

The genes are TRBV30 and TRBJ2-5; D is perhaps TRBD1 (5 bases). Germline CDR1 is GTSNPN and CDR2 is SVGIG (reference sequence). The CDR3 is 13 residues long. V was pared by 0 bases and J by 3 bases, with 8 bases between. The CDR3 reads CAWSVLREETQYF. The CDR3 bases are TGTGCCTGGAGTGTACTCAGGGAAGAGACCCAGTACTTC.

The rearrangement joins TRBV6-5 to TRBJ2-7; no firm D call. With 6 bases removed from V and 0 bases from J, the gap between germline ends came to 9 bases. The CDR3 is made up of 13 amino acids. The germline V gene encodes CDR1 MNHEY and CDR2 SVGAGI. In nucleotides, the CDR3 is TGTGCCAGCAGCCCCTATAGCTCCTACGAGCAGTACTTC. Encoded protein: CASSPYSSYEQYF.

The chain uses TRBV6-5 and TRBJ1-5, with a possible D match to TRBD1 (5 bases). CDR1 is MNHEY and CDR2 is SVGAGI in the germline V gene. V lost 4 bases, J lost 2 bases, and 12 bases lay in between. The CDR3 covers 15 residues. The CDR3, as DNA: TGTGCCAGCAGTTGGGGGGTGCAGGGCAATCAGCCCCAGCATTTT. This sequence encodes CASSWGVQGNQPQHF.